A selection of T cell receptor beta chains follows, all from one sample in a study of shared clonotypes between healthy human individuals. The data were produced by immunoSEQ multiplex PCR, yet TCRdb's version contains in-frame clones alone and is incomplete. The repertoire holds millions of clones, with over 85% as singletons. Sequencing input: naive CD4+ T cells sorted from blood. These receptor sequences come from a man aged 18 to 29 in good health. Both conserved end residues are part of each CDR3. The D gene is left open where the match is weak. Clone size is not always given. Where it is, it says once, few, many or a class for expanded clones.

J gene: TRBJ2-2; D gene: TRBD2; clone size: .; V gene: TRBV7-8; CDR3 protein: CASSLGRTSGTGELFF; CDR3 DNA: TGTGCCAGCAGCTTAGGGAGGACTAGCGGAACCGGGGAGCTGTTTTTT
J gene: TRBJ1-2; D gene: TRBD1; clone size: .; V gene: TRBV5-1; CDR3 protein: CASGRTGDDYGYTF; CDR3 DNA: TGCGCCAGCGGTCGGACAGGGGACGACTATGGCTACACCTTC
J gene: TRBJ2-5; D gene: TRBD2; clone size: .; V gene: TRBV18; CDR3 protein: CASSPPGLAPETQYF; CDR3 DNA: TGTGCCAGCTCACCACCGGGACTAGCTCCAGAGACCCAGTACTTC
J gene: TRBJ2-3; D gene: .; clone size: .; V gene: TRBV5-1; CDR3 protein: CASSLGPTGDTQYF; CDR3 DNA: TGCGCCAGCAGCCTAGGACCCACCGGGGATACGCAGTATTTT
J gene: TRBJ1-1; D gene: .; clone size: .; V gene: TRBV9; CDR3 protein: CASSVEANTEAFF; CDR3 DNA: TGTGCCAGCAGCGTAGAGGCGAACACTGAAGCTTTCTTT
J gene: TRBJ2-7; D gene: .; clone size: .; V gene: TRBV14; CDR3 protein: CASSQGQGHEQYF; CDR3 DNA: TGTGCCAGCAGCCAAGGGCAGGGCCACGAGCAGTACTTC
J gene: TRBJ1-1; D gene: .; clone size: once; V gene: TRBV7-8; CDR3 protein: CASSPGLNTEAFF; CDR3 DNA: TGTGCCAGCAGCCCAGGACTTAACACTGAAGCTTTCTTT
J gene: TRBJ2-3; D gene: TRBD1; clone size: .; V gene: TRBV4-1; CDR3 protein: CASSQGQGAPSSTDTQYF; CDR3 DNA: TGCGCCAGCAGCCAGGGACAGGGGGCACCATCTAGCACAGATACGCAGTATTTT
J gene: TRBJ2-7; D gene: .; clone size: .; V gene: TRBV4-1; CDR3 protein: CASSQDPGIVSYEQYF; CDR3 DNA: TGCGCCAGCAGCCAAGATCCAGGGATAGTATCCTACGAGCAGTACTTC
J gene: TRBJ1-1; D gene: .; clone size: few; V gene: TRBV5-1; CDR3 protein: CASSLAGATEAFF; CDR3 DNA: TGCGCCAGCAGCTTGGCAGGGGCCACTGAAGCTTTCTTT
J gene: TRBJ2-7; D gene: .; clone size: .; V gene: TRBV5-1; CDR3 protein: CASSLASVTYEQYF; CDR3 DNA: TGCGCCAGCAGCTTGGCATCAGTAACCTACGAGCAGTACTTC
J gene: TRBJ2-2; D gene: .; clone size: .; V gene: TRBV15; CDR3 protein: CATSRTGFVTGELFF; CDR3 DNA: TGTGCCACCAGCAGAACAGGGTTTGTCACCGGGGAGCTGTTTTTT
J gene: TRBJ1-1; D gene: .; clone size: .; V gene: TRBV27; CDR3 protein: CASGYYTEAFF; CDR3 DNA: TGTGCCAGCGGATATTACACTGAAGCTTTCTTT
J gene: TRBJ1-1; D gene: .; clone size: .; V gene: TRBV6-5; CDR3 protein: CASRGWTEAFF; CDR3 DNA: TGTGCCAGCAGGGGGTGGACTGAAGCTTTCTTT
J gene: TRBJ1-2; D gene: TRBD1; clone size: .; V gene: TRBV5-4; CDR3 protein: CASSGGQGALGYTF; CDR3 DNA: TGTGCCAGCAGCGGGGGACAGGGGGCGCTTGGCTACACCTTC
J gene: TRBJ1-3; D gene: .; clone size: .; V gene: TRBV6-6; CDR3 protein: CASSYPSGATGNTIYF; CDR3 DNA: TGTGCCAGCAGTTACCCCTCAGGGGCCACTGGAAACACCATATATTTT
J gene: TRBJ2-7; D gene: .; clone size: .; V gene: TRBV6-6; CDR3 protein: CASKEPQGRGEQYF; CDR3 DNA: TGTGCCTCCAAAGAACCTCAGGGGCGCGGCGAGCAGTACTTC
J gene: TRBJ1-1; D gene: .; clone size: .; V gene: TRBV9; CDR3 protein: CASSGGFGGLETEAFF; CDR3 DNA: TGTGCCAGCAGCGGAGGCTTCGGGGGTCTTGAGACTGAAGCTTTCTTT
J gene: TRBJ2-3; D gene: .; clone size: .; V gene: TRBV11-2; CDR3 protein: CASRPTSTDTQYF; CDR3 DNA: TGTGCCAGCCGACCCACCAGCACAGATACGCAGTATTTT
J gene: TRBJ1-1; D gene: .; clone size: .; V gene: TRBV18; CDR3 protein: CASSRDRNTEAFF; CDR3 DNA: TGTGCCAGCTCCCGTGACAGGAACACTGAAGCTTTCTTT
J gene: TRBJ2-7; D gene: TRBD1; clone size: .; V gene: TRBV4-1; CDR3 protein: CASSHPGTGDYEQYF; CDR3 DNA: TGCGCCAGCAGCCATCCCGGGACAGGGGACTACGAGCAGTACTTC
J gene: TRBJ1-4; D gene: .; clone size: .; V gene: TRBV10-3; CDR3 protein: CATHGVEKNEKLFF; CDR3 DNA: TGTGCCACCCACGGTGTAGAAAAAAATGAAAAACTGTTTTTT
J gene: TRBJ2-2; D gene: .; clone size: .; V gene: TRBV12-5; CDR3 protein: CASGLVRSQGGTGELFF; CDR3 DNA: TGTGCTAGTGGTTTGGTCAGGTCCCAGGGAGGCACCGGGGAGCTGTTTTTT
J gene: TRBJ2-2; D gene: .; clone size: .; V gene: TRBV7-9; CDR3 protein: CASSLQSPYGELFF; CDR3 DNA: TGTGCCAGCAGCTTACAGAGCCCGTACGGGGAGCTGTTTTTT
J gene: TRBJ2-2; D gene: TRBD2; clone size: once; V gene: TRBV11-2; CDR3 protein: CASRRQGTSGRNTGELFF; CDR3 DNA: TGTGCCAGCAGACGACAGGGGACTAGCGGGAGGAACACCGGGGAGCTGTTTTTT
J gene: TRBJ2-7; D gene: .; clone size: .; V gene: TRBV6-5; CDR3 protein: CASNRDRNSYEQYF; CDR3 DNA: TGTGCCAGCAACCGAGACAGGAACTCCTACGAGCAGTACTTC
J gene: TRBJ1-5; D gene: .; clone size: .; V gene: TRBV27; CDR3 protein: CASSLSSTGAQGNQPQHF; CDR3 DNA: TGTGCCAGCAGTTTAAGCAGTACGGGAGCTCAAGGAAATCAGCCCCAGCATTTT
J gene: TRBJ1-5; D gene: .; clone size: .; V gene: TRBV2; CDR3 protein: CASSLESNQPQHF; CDR3 DNA: TGTGCCAGCAGTTTGGAAAGCAATCAGCCCCAGCATTTT
J gene: TRBJ1-4; D gene: .; clone size: .; V gene: TRBV6-5; CDR3 protein: CASRRDMGLEKLFF; CDR3 DNA: TGTGCCAGCAGAAGGGACATGGGTCTTGAAAAACTGTTTTTT
J gene: TRBJ1-1; D gene: .; clone size: .; V gene: TRBV27; CDR3 protein: CASSLDSLNTEAFF; CDR3 DNA: TGTGCCAGCAGTTTAGATTCACTGAACACTGAAGCTTTCTTT
J gene: TRBJ1-2; D gene: .; clone size: .; V gene: TRBV5-6; CDR3 protein: CASSFSGGGGYTF; CDR3 DNA: TGTGCCAGCAGCTTCAGCGGGGGCGGTGGCTACACCTTC
J gene: TRBJ2-2; D gene: TRBD2; clone size: .; V gene: TRBV9; CDR3 protein: CASSVVGRTSGPGELFF; CDR3 DNA: TGTGCCAGCAGCGTAGTAGGCAGGACTAGCGGGCCCGGGGAGCTGTTTTTT
J gene: TRBJ1-3; D gene: .; clone size: .; V gene: TRBV7-6; CDR3 protein: CASSLLGVAGNTIYF; CDR3 DNA: TGTGCCAGCAGCTTACTTGGGGTCGCTGGAAACACCATATATTTT
J gene: TRBJ2-2; D gene: TRBD1; clone size: .; V gene: TRBV5-4; CDR3 protein: CASSPLTGYTGELFF; CDR3 DNA: TGTGCCAGCAGCCCTCTGACAGGGTACACCGGGGAGCTGTTTTTT
J gene: TRBJ2-3; D gene: .; clone size: .; V gene: TRBV9; CDR3 protein: CASSVRQSPGTDTQYF; CDR3 DNA: TGTGCCAGCAGCGTAAGACAGTCCCCAGGAACAGATACGCAGTATTTT
J gene: TRBJ2-7; D gene: .; clone size: .; V gene: TRBV6-1; CDR3 protein: CASHSLVDPSYEQYF; CDR3 DNA: TGTGCCAGCCATTCTCTAGTCGATCCATCCTACGAGCAGTACTTC